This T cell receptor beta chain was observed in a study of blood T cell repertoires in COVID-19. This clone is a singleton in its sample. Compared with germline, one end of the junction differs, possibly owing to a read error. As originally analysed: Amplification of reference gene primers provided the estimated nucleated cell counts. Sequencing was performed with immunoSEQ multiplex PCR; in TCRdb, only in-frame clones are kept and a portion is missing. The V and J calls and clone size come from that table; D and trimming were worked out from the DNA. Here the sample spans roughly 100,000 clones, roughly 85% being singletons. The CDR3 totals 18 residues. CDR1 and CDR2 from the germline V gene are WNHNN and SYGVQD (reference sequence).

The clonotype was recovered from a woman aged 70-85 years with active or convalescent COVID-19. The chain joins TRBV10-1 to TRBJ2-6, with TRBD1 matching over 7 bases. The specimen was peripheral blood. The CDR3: CASCELDDRDSGANVLTF. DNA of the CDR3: TGCGCCAGCTGTGAGTTAGACGACAGGGATTCTGGGGCCAACGTCCTGACTTTC.